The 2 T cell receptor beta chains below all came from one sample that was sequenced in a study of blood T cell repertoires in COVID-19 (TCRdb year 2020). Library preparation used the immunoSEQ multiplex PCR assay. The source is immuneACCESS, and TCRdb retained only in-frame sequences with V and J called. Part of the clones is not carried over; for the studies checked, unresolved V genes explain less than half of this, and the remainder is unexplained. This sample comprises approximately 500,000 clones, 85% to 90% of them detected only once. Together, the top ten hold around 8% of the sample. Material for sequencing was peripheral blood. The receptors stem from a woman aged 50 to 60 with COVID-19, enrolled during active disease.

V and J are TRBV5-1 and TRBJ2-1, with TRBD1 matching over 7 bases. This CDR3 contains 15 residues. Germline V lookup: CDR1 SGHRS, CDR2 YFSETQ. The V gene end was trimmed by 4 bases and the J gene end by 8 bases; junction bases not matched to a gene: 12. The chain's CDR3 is CASSPRDSGFDEQFF. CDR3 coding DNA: TGCGCCAGCAGCCCCCGGGACAGTGGGTTTGATGAGCAGTTCTTC.

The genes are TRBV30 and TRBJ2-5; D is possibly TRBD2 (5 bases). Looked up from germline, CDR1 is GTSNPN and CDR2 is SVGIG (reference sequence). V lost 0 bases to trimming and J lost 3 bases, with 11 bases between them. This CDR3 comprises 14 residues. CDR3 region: CAWSVGWRKETQYF. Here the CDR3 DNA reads TGTGCCTGGAGTGTAGGATGGAGGAAAGAGACCCAGTACTTC.